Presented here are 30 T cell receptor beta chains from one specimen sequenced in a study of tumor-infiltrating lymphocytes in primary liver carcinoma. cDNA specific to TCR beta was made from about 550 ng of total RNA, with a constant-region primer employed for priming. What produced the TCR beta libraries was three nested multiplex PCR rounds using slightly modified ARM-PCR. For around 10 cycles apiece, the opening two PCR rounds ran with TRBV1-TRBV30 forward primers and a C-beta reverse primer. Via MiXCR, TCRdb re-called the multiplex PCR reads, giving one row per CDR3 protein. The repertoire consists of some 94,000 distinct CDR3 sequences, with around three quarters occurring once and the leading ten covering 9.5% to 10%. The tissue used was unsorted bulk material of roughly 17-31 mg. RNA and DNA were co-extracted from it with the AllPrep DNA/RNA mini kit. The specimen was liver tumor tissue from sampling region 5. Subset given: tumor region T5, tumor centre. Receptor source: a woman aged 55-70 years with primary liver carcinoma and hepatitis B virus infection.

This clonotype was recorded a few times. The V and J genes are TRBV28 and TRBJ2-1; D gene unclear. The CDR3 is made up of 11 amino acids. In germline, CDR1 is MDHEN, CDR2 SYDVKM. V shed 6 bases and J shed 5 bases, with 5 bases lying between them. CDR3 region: CASSQNNEQFF. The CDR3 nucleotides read TGTGCCAGCAGCCAAAACAATGAGCAGTTCTTC.

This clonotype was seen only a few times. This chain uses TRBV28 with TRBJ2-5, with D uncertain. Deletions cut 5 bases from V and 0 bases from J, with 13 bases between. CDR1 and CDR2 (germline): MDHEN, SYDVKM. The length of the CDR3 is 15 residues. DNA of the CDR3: TGTGCCAGCAGTCGACCGAGCCCCTACCAAGAGACCCAGTACTTC. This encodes CASSRPSPYQETQYF.

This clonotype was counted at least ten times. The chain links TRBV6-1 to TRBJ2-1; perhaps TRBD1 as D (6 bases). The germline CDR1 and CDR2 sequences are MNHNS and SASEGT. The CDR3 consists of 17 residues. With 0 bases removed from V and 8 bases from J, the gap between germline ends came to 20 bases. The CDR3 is CASSEARGGRVIYEQFF. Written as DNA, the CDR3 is TGTGCCAGCAGTGAAGCGCGTGGGGGCAGGGTAATCTATGAGCAGTTCTTC.

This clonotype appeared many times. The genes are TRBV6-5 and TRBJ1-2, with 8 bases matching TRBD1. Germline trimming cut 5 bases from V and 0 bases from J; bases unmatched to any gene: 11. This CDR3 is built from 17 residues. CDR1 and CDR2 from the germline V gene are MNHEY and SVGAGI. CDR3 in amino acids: CASSTSYRGTPNYGYTF. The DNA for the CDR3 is TGTGCCAGCAGTACTTCCTACAGGGGGACCCCTAACTATGGCTACACCTTC.

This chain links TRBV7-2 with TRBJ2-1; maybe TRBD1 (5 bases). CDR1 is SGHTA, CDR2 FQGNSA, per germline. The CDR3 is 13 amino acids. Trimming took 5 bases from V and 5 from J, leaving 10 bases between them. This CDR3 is CASSPDSHNEQFF. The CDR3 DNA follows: TGTGCCAGCAGCCCAGACAGCCACAATGAGCAGTTCTTC.

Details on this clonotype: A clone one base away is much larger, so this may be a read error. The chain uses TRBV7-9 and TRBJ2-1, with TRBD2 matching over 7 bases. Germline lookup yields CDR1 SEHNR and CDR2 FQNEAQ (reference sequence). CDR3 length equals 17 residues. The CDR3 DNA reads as TGTGCCAGCAGCCCTAGGTGGGGGGGGGAGCGTTACAATGAGCAGCTCTTC. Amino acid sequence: CASSPRWGGERYNEQLF. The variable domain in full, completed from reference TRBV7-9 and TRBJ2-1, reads DTGVSQNPRHKITKRGQNVTFRCDPISEHNRLYWYRQTLGQGPEFLTYFQNEAQLEKSRLLSDRFSAERPKGSFSTLEIQRTEQGDSAMYLCASSPRWGGERYNEQLFGPGTRLTVL.

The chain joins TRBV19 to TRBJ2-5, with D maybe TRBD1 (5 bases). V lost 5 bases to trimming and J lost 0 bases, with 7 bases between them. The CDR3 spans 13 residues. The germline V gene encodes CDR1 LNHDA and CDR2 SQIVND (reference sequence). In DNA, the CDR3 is TGTGCCAGTAGTCGCAGGGACCAAGAGACCCAGTACTTC. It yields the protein CASSRRDQETQYF. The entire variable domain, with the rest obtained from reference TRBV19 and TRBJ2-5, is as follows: DGGITQSPKYLFRKEGQNVTLSCEQNLNHDAMYWYRQDPGQGLRLIYYSQIVNDFQKGDIAEGYSVSREKKESFPLTVTSAQKNPTAFYLCASSRRDQETQYFGPGTRLLVL.

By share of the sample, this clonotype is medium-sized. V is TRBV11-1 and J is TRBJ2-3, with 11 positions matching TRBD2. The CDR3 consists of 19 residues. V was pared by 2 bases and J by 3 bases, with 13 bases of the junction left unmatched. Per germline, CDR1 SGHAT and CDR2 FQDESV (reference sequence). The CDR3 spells CASSLRVPTSGRATDTQYF. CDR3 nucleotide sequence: TGTGCCAGCAGCTTAAGGGTCCCTACTAGCGGGAGAGCGACAGATACGCAGTATTTT.

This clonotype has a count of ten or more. The CDR3 region is CASSEPKPGGNQPQHF. The CDR3 DNA is TGTGCCAGCAGTGAACCGAAACCGGGGGGCAATCAGCCCCAGCATTTT. The chain uses TRBV28 and TRBJ1-5; D might be TRBD1 (5 bases). The CDR3 runs 16 residues. CDR1 is MDHEN, CDR2 SYDVKM, per germline. Trimming left V 5 bases short and J 2 bases short, with 16 bases between.

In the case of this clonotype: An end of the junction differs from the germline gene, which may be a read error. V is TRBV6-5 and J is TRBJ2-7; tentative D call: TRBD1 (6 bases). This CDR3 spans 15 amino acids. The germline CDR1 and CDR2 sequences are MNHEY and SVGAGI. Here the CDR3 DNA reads TGTGCCAGCAGCCGCATGACGACAGGTAGCCACGAGCGGTACTTC. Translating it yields CASSRMTTGSHERYF.

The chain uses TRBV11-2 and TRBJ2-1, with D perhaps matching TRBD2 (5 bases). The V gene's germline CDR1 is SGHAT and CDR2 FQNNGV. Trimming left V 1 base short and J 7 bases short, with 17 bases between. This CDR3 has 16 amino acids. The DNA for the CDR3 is TGTGCCAGCAGCTTAGTGGGGAGTCAGCTGAGGAATGAGCAGTTCTTC. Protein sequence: CASSLVGSQLRNEQFF.

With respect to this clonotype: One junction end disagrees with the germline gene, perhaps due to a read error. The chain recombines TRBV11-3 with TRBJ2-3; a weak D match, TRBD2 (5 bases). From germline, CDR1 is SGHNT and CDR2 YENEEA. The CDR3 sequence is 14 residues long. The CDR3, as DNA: TGTACCAGCAGCTTCAGGACTGGCACGGATACGCGGTATTTT. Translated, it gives CTSSFRTGTDTRYF. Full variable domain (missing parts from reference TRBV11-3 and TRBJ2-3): EAGVVQSPRYKIIEKKQPVAFWCNPISGHNTLYWYLQNLGQGPELLIRYENEEAVDDSQLPKDRFSAERLKGVDSTLKIQPAELGDSAVYLCTSSFRTGTDTRYFGPGTRLTVL.

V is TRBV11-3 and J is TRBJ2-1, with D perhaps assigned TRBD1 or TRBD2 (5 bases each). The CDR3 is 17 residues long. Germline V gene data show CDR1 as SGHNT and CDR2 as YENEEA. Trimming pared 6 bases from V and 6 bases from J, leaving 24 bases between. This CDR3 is CASSSRGTRTMGNEQFF. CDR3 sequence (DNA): TGTGCCAGCAGTTCCCGAGGGACGCGGACCATGGGCAATGAGCAGTTCTTC.

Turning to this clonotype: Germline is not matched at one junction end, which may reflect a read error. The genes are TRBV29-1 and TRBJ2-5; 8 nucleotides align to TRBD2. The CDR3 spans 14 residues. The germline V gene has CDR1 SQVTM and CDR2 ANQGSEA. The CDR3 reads CSVAAAGAIETRYF. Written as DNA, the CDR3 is TGCAGTGTTGCGGCAGCGGGGGCCATAGAGACCCGATACTTC.

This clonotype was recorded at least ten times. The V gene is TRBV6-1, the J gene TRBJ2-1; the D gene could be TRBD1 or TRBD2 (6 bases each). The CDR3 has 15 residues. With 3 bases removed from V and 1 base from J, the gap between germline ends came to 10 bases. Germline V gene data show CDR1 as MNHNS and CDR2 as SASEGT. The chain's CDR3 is CASSDSGASYNEQFF. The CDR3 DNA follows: TGTGCCAGCAGTGATTCGGGGGCGTCCTACAATGAGCAGTTCTTC.

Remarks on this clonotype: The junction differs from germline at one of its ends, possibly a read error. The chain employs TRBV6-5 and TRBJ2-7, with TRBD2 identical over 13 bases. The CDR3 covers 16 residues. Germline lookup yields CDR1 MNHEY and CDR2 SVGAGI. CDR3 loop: CASSSGRTSGSYGQYF. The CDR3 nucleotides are TGTGCCAGCAGTTCCGGCAGGACTAGCGGGAGTTACGGGCAGTACTTC.

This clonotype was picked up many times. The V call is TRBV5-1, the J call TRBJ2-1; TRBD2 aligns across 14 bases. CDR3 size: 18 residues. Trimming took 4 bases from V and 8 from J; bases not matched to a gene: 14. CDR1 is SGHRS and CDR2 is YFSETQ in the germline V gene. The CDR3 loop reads CASSGGRLAGGAFDEQFF. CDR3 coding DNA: TGCGCCAGCAGCGGGGGGCGACTAGCGGGAGGGGCTTTTGATGAGCAGTTCTTC.

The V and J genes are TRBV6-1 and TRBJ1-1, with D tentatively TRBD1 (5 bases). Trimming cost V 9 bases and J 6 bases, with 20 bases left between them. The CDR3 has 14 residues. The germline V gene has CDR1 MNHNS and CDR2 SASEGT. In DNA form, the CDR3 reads TGTGCCAGGAGGGGTATTCTATGGTACGCTGAAGCTTTCTTT. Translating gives CARRGILWYAEAFF.

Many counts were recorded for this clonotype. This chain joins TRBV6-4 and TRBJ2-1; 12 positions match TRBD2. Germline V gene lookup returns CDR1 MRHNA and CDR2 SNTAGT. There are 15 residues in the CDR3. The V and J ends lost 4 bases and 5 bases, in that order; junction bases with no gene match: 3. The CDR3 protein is CASSAGLAGHNEQFF. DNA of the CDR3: TGTGCCAGCAGTGCCGGACTAGCGGGACACAATGAGCAGTTCTTC.

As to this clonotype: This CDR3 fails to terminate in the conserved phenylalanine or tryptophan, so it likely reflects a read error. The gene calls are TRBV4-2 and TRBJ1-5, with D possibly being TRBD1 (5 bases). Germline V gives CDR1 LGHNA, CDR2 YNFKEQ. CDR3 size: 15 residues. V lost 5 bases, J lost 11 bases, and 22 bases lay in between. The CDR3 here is CASSITWTGGLAQHL. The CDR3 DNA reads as TGTGCCAGCAGCATCACATGGACCGGGGGTCTGGCCCAGCATCTT.

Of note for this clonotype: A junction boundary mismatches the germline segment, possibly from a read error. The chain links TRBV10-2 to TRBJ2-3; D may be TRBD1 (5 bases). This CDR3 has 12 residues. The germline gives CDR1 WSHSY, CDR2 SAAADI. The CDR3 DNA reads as TGTGACAGCAGTGACGCGCGAGATACGCAGTATTTT. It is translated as CDSSDARDTQYF.

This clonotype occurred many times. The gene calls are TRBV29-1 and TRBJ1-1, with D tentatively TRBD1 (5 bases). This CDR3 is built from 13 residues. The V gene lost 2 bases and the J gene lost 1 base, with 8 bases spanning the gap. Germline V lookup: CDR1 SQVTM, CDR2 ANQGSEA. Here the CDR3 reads CSVEYDRNTEAFF. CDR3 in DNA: TGCAGCGTTGAATACGACAGGAACACTGAAGCTTTCTTT.

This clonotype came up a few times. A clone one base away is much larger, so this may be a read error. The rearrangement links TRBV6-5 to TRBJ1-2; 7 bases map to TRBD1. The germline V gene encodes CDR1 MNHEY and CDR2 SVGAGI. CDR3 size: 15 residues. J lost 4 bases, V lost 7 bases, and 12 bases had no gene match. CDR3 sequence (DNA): TGTGCCAGCAACTCAGATCGACAGGGATTCTATGGCTACACCTTC. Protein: CASNSDRQGFYGYTF.

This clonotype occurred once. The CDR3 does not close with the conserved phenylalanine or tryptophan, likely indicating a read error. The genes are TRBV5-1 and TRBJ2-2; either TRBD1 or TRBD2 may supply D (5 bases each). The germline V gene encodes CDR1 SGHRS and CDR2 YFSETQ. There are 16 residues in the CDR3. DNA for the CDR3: TGCGCCAGCAGCTTGGGGCAGGGAGCGAACATCGGGGAGCTGTTTCTT. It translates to CASSLGQGANIGELFL.

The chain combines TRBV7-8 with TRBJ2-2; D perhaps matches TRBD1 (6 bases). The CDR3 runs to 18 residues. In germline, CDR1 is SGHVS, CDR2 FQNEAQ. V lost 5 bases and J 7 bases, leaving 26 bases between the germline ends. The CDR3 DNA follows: TGTGCCAGCAGCACCCGGATAGGGCTGGGGGCGGACATCGGGGAGCTGTTTTTT. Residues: CASSTRIGLGADIGELFF.

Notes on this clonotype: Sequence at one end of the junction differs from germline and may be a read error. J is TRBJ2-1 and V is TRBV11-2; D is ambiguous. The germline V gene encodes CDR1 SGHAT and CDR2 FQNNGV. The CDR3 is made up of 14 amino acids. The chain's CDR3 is CVSSLGSSYNEQFF. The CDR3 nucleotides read TGTGTCAGCAGCTTGGGAAGCTCCTACAATGAGCAGTTCTTC. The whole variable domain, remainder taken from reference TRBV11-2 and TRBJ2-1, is EAGVAQSPRYKIIEKRQSVAFWCNPISGHATLYWYQQILGQGPKLLIQFQNNGVVDDSQLPKDRFSAERLKGVDSTLKIQPAKLEDSAVYLCVSSLGSSYNEQFFGPGTRLTVL.

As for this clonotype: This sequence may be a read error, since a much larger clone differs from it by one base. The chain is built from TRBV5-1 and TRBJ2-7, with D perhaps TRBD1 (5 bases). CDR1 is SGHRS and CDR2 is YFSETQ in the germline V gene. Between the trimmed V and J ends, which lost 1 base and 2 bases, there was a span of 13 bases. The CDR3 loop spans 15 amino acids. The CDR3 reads CASSLNAGRAYEQYF. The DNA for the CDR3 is TGCGCCAGCAGCTTGAATGCAGGCAGGGCCTACGAGCAGTACTTC. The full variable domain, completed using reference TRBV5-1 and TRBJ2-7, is KAGVTQTPRYLIKTRGQQVTLSCSPISGHRSVSWYQQTPGQGLQFLFEYFSETQRNKGNFPGRFSGRQFSNSRSEMNVSTLELGDSALYLCASSLNAGRAYEQYFGPGTRLTVT.

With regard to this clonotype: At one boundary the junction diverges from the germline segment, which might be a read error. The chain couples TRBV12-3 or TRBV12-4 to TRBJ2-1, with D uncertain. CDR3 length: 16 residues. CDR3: CASSRARWSSYNERFF. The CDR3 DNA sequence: TGTGCCAGCAGTCGAGCCCGGTGGAGCTCCTACAATGAGCGGTTCTTC.

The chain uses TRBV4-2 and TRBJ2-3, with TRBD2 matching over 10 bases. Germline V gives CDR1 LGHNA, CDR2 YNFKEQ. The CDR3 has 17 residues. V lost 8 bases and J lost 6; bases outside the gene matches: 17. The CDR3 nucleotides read TGTGCCAGCTTAGGGCACAGGGTAGCGGGAGGAAAGGATACGCAGTATTTT. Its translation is CASLGHRVAGGKDTQYF.

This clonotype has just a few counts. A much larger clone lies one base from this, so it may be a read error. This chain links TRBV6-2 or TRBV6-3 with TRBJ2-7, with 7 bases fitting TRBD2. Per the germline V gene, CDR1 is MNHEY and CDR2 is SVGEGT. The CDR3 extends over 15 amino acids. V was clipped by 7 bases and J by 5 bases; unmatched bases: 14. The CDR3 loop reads CASIPNGRSRNEQYF. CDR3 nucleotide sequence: TGTGCCAGCATCCCCAACGGGAGGAGTAGGAACGAGCAGTACTTC.